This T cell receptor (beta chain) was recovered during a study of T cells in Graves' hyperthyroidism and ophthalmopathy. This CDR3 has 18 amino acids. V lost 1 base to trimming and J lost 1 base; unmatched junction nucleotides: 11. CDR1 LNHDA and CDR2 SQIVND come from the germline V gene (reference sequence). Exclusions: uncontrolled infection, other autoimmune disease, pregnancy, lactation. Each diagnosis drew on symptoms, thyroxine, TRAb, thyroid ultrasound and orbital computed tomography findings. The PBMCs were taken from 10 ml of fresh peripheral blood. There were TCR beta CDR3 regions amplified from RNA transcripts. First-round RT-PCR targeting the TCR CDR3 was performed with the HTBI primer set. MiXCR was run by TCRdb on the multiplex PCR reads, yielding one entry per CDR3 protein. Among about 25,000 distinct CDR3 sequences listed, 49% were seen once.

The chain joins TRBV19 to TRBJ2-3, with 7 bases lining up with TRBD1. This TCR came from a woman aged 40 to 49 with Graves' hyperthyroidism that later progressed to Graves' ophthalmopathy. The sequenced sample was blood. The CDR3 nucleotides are TGTGCCAGTAGTATAGGATACAGGGGAAAGGTCGGCACAGATACGCAGTATTTT. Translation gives CASSIGYRGKVGTDTQYF.